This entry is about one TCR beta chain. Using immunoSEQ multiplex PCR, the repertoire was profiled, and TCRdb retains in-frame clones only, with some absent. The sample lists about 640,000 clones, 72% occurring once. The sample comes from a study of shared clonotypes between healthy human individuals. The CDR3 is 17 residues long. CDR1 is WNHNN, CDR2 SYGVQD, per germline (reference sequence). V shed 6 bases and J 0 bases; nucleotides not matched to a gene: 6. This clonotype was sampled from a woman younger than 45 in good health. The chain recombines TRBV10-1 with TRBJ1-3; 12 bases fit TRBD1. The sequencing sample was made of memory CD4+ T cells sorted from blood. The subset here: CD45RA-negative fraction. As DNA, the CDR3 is TGCGCCAGCAGCGCCGGGACAGGGGGCATCTCTGGAAACACCATATATTTT. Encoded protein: CASSAGTGGISGNTIYF.